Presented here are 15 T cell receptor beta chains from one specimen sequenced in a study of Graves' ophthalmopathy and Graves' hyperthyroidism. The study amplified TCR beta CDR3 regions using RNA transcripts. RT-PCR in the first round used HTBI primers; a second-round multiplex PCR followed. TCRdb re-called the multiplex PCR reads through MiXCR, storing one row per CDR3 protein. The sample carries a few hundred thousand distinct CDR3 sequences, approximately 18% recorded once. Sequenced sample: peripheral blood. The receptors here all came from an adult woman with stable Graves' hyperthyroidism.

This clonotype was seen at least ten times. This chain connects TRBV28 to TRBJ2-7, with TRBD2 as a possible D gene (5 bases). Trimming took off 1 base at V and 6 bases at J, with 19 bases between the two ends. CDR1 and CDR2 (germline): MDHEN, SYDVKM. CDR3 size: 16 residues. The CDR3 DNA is TGTGCCAGCAGTTTATTCCTCTGGAGGTCATTTCCCGAGCAGTACTTC. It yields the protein CASSLFLWRSFPEQYF.

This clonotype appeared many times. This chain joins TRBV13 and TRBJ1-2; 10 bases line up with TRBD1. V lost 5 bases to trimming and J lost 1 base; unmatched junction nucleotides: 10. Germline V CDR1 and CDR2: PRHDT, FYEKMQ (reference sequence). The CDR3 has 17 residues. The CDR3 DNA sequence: TGTGCCAGCAGCCCGAGACGTGGACAGGGGGATAACTATGGCTACACCTTC. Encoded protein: CASSPRRGQGDNYGYTF.

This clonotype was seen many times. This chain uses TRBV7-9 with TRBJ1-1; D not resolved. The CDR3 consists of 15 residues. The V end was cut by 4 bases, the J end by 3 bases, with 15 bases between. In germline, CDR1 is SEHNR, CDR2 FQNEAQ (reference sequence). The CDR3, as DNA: TGTGCCAGCAGCTCACATCACGGACCCGACACTGAAGCTTTCTTT. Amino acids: CASSSHHGPDTEAFF.

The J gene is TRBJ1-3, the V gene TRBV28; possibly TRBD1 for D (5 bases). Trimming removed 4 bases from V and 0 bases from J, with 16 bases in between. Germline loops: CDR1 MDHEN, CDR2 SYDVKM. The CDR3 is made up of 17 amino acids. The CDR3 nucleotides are TGTGCCAGCAGTTCCCTAGGGGAGACTTACTCTGGAAACACCATATATTTT. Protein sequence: CASSSLGETYSGNTIYF.

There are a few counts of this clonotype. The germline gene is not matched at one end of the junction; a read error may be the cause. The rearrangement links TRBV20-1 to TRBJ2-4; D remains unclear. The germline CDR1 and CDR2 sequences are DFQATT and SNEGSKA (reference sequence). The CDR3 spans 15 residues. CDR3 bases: TGCAGTGCCCCCCCTCCCCTAGGGCCCCAAAACATTAAGTACTTC. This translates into CSAPPPLGPQNIKYF.

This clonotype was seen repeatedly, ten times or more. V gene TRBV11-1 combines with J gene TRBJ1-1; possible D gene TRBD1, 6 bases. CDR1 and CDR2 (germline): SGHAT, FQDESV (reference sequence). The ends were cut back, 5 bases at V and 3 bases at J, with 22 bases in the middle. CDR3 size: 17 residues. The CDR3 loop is CASSRQRPGQTYTEAFF. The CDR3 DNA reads TGTGCCAGCAGCCGTCAAAGGCCGGGACAAACTTACACTGAAGCTTTCTTT.

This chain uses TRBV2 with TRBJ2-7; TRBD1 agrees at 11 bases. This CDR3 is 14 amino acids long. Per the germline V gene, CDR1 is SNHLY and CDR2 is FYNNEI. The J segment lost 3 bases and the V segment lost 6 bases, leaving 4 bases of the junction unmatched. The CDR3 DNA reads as TGTGCCAGCAGAGCGGGACAGGGGGGCTACGAGCAGTACTTC. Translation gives CASRAGQGGYEQYF. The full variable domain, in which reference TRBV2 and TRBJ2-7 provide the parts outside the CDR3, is EPEVTQTPSHQVTQMGQEVILRCVPISNHLYFYWYRQILGQKVEFLVSFYNNEISEKSEIFDDQFSVERPDGSNFTLKIRSTKLEDSAMYFCASRAGQGGYEQYFGPGTRLTVT.

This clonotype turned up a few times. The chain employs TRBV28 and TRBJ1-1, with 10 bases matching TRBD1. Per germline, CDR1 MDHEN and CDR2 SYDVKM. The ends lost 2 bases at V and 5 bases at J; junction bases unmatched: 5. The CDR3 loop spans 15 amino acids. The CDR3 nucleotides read TGTGCCAGCAGTTTAATAGGGACAGGGGAAACTGAAGCTTTCTTT. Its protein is CASSLIGTGETEAFF.

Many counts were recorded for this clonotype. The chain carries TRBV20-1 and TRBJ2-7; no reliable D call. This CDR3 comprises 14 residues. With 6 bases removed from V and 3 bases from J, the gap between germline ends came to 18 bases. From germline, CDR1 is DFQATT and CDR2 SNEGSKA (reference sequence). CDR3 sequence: CSARNPRKFYEQYF. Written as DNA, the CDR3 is TGCAGTGCCAGGAACCCTAGGAAGTTCTACGAGCAGTACTTC.

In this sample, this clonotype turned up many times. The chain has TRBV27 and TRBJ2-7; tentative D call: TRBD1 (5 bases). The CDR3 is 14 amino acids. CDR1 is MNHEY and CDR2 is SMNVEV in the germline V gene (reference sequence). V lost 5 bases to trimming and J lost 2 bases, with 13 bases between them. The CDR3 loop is CASSIRDRAYEQYF. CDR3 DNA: TGTGCCAGCAGTATCCGAGACAGAGCCTACGAGCAGTACTTC.

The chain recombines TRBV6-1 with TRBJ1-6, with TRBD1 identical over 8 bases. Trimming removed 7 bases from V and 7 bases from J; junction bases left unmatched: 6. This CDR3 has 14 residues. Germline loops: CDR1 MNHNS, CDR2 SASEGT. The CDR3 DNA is TGTGCCAGCAAAGGGGGACAGGAAAATTCACCCCTCCACTTT. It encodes CASKGGQENSPLHF.

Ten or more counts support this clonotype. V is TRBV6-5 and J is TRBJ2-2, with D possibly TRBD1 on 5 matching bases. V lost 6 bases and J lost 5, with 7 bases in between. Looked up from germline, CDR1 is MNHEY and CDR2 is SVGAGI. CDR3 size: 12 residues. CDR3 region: CASSQGTGELFF. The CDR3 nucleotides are TGTGCCAGCAGCCAGGGAACCGGGGAGCTGTTTTTT.

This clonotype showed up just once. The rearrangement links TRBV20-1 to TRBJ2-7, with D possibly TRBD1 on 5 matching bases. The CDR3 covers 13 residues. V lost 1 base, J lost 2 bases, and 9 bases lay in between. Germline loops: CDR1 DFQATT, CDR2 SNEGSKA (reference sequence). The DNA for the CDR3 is TGCAGTGCTAGAGGGGGCTTCGCCTACGAGCAGTACTTC. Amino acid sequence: CSARGGFAYEQYF.

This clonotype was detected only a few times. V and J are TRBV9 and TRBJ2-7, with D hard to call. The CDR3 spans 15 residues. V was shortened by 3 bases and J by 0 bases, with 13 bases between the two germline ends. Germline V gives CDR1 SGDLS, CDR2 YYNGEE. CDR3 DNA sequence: TGTGCCAGCAGCGACGGGCAGGAGAGCTCCTACGAGCAGTACTTC. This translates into CASSDGQESSYEQYF. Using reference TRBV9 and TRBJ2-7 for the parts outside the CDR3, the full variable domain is DSGVTQTPKHLITATGQRVTLRCSPRSGDLSVYWYQQSLDQGLQFLIQYYNGEERAKGNILERFSAQQFPDLHSELNLSSLELGDSALYFCASSDGQESSYEQYFGPGTRLTVT.

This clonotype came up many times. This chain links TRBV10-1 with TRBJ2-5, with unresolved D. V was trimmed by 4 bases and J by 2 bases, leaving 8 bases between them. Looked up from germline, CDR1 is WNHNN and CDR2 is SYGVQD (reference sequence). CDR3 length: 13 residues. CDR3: CASSAARQETQYF. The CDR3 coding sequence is TGCGCCAGCAGTGCGGCCAGACAAGAGACCCAGTACTTC.